This TCR beta chain is from a study of cytomegalovirus exposure and HLA in healthy donors. The PCR made use of 60 Vbeta and 13 Jbeta primers. In the original processing: As a later analysis found, there were roughly 80 million unique TCR beta chains, of which some 10 million were shared. Libraries were prepared by immunoSEQ multiplex PCR; TCRdb keeps only in-frame clonotypes and omits some of them. For V, J and clone size, that table is used; D and trimming come from the DNA. The repertoire holds some 140,000 clones, around 80% seen once, with around 6% in the top ten. The receptor's source is a woman between 40 and 55 years old in good health and CMV-seropositive. Sequencing was carried out using PBMCs.

CDR3 protein: CASSTRPDMNTEAFF. The DNA of the CDR3 is TGTGCCAGCAGCACCCGACCGGACATGAACACTGAAGCTTTCTTT. The V call is TRBV5-5, the J call TRBJ1-1, with D possibly TRBD1 on 5 matching bases. Germline V gene data show CDR1 as SGHKS and CDR2 as YYEKEE (reference sequence). V was trimmed by 4 bases and J by 0 bases, leaving 13 bases between them. The CDR3 length is 15 residues.